This passage covers 7 T cell receptor beta chains from one sample sequenced in a study of shared clonotypes between healthy human individuals. Method: immunoSEQ multiplex PCR; TCRdb's copy keeps in-frame clones and lacks some. The profile shows 730,000 or so clones, about three quarters of them singletons. The source material was memory CD4+ T cells sorted from blood. Regarding subset: CD45RA-negative fraction. These receptors all come from a woman in her 30s in good health.

The count of this clone is one. The rearrangement uses TRBV4-2 and TRBJ2-2; the match to TRBD2 covers 10 bases. The CDR3 covers 17 residues. CDR1 is LGHNA and CDR2 is YNFKEQ in the germline V gene. V was clipped by 5 bases and J by 0 bases; unmatched bases: 6. CDR3 residues: CASSLKTSGSNTGELFF. Here the CDR3 DNA reads TGTGCCAGCAGCTTGAAGACTAGCGGGTCGAACACCGGGGAGCTGTTTTTT.

The genes are TRBV30 and TRBJ2-1, with 7 bases aligning to TRBD2. CDR1 and CDR2 from the germline V gene are GTSNPN and SVGIG (reference sequence). There are 15 residues in the CDR3. Trimming at V came to 1 base and at J to 3 bases, leaving 6 bases not matched to a gene. CDR3 region: CAWSAGGSFYNEQFF. CDR3 coding DNA: TGTGCCTGGAGTGCGGGCGGGAGTTTCTACAATGAGCAGTTCTTC.

The V gene is TRBV7-9, the J gene TRBJ2-4; 7 nucleotides line up with TRBD1. Per germline, CDR1 SEHNR and CDR2 FQNEAQ (reference sequence). This CDR3 contains 16 residues. With 2 bases clipped from V and 8 bases from J, the junction kept 12 bases outside the gene matches. The CDR3 spells CASSLRPTGLEDIQYF. The CDR3 DNA sequence: TGTGCCAGCAGCTTAAGGCCGACAGGGCTAGAGGACATTCAGTACTTC.

The V call is TRBV18, the J call TRBJ1-5; 9 bases line up with TRBD1. The V and J ends lost 4 bases and 9 bases, in that order; junction bases with no gene match: 7. Germline values: CDR1 KGHSH, CDR2 LQKENI. This CDR3 is 14 amino acids long. Here the CDR3 reads CASSLRDRDRPQHF. CDR3 DNA sequence: TGTGCCAGCTCACTCCGGGACAGGGACCGGCCCCAGCATTTT.

The chain uses TRBV18 and TRBJ1-1, with D possibly matching TRBD1 (6 bases). CDR1 is KGHSH, CDR2 LQKENI, per germline. The V gene lost 2 bases and the J gene lost 1 base, with 14 bases spanning the gap. This CDR3 comprises 16 residues. CDR3 nucleotides: TGTGCCAGCTCACCATTACCACGGGACAAGAACACTGAAGCTTTCTTT. Translated: CASSPLPRDKNTEAFF. The full variable domain, with the rest looked up from reference TRBV18 and TRBJ1-1, is NAGVMQNPRHLVRRRGQEARLRCSPMKGHSHVYWYRQLPEEGLKFMVYLQKENIIDESGMPKERFSAEFPKEGPSILRIQQVVRGDSAAYFCASSPLPRDKNTEAFFGQGTRLTVV.

This clone was counted a single time. The V gene is TRBV13, the J gene TRBJ2-3; D is unresolved. The germline gives CDR1 PRHDT, CDR2 FYEKMQ (reference sequence). With 5 bases removed from V and 0 bases from J, the gap between germline ends came to 6 bases. The CDR3 length is 13 residues. For the CDR3, the DNA is TGTGCCAGCAGCGTTGGTAGCACAGATACGCAGTATTTT. This codes for CASSVGSTDTQYF.

The chain has TRBV13 and TRBJ2-1; D might be TRBD1 (5 bases). Germline values: CDR1 PRHDT, CDR2 FYEKMQ (reference sequence). The CDR3 length is 15 residues. Trimming left V 5 bases short and J 9 bases short, with 20 bases between. The CDR3 DNA sequence: TGTGCCAGCAGCCCGCCCGCAGGGAAGATAGCTGAGCAGTTCTTC. The encoded protein is CASSPPAGKIAEQFF. The full variable domain, in which reference TRBV13 and TRBJ2-1 provide the parts outside the CDR3, is AAGVIQSPRHLIKEKRETATLKCYPIPRHDTVYWYQQGPGQDPQFLISFYEKMQSDKGSIPDRFSAQQFSDYHSELNMSSLELGDSALYFCASSPPAGKIAEQFFGPGTRLTVL.